Presented here are 8 T cell receptor beta chains from one specimen sequenced in a study of shared clonotypes between healthy human individuals. Profiled with immunoSEQ multiplex PCR; TCRdb holds only in-frame clones, not every one. Altogether some 2,000,000 clones are present, roughly 95% being singletons, with the ten largest covering over 0.1%. Sequenced input: naive CD4+ T cells sorted from blood. The subset: CD45RA+ positively selected. These receptors all stem from a man between 18 and 29 years old in good health.

This rearrangement joins TRBV10-3 to TRBJ2-2; possible D gene TRBD2, 5 bases. The CDR3 length is 15 residues. Germline values: CDR1 ENHRY, CDR2 SYGVKD. V was cut by 4 bases and J by 4 bases, with 13 bases left in between. The DNA of the CDR3 is TGTGCCATCAGTGTCGACGGGGTAGGCACCGGGGAGCTGTTTTTT. This gives the protein CAISVDGVGTGELFF.

This chain uses TRBV6-1 with TRBJ1-5; D uncertain. CDR1 is MNHNS, CDR2 SASEGT, per germline. The V end was cut by 0 bases, the J end by 7 bases, with 7 bases between. The CDR3 has 13 residues. CDR3 protein: CASSEARLQPQHF. CDR3 sequence (DNA): TGTGCCAGCAGTGAAGCGCGCCTACAGCCCCAGCATTTT.

Regarding this clone: The sample contains more than one DNA sequence encoding this CDR3. The CDR3 reads CASSEGGAENSPLHF. The CDR3, as DNA: TGTGCCAGCAGTGAGGGGGGGGCGGAAAATTCACCCCTCCACTTT. The rearrangement links TRBV2 to TRBJ1-6; tentative D call: TRBD1 (6 bases). The V gene lost 3 bases and the J gene lost 7 bases, with 13 bases spanning the gap. The CDR3 has 15 residues. Per germline, CDR1 SNHLY and CDR2 FYNNEI.

This clone was observed a single time. The rearrangement uses TRBV6-6 and TRBJ2-7; D is undetermined. Germline V gene sequence: CDR1 MNHNY, CDR2 SVGAGI (reference sequence). This CDR3 has 13 residues. The V and J ends lost 6 bases and 3 bases respectively, with 12 bases between them. The CDR3 sequence is CASSPGAIYEQYF. CDR3 sequence (DNA): TGTGCCAGCAGCCCCGGAGCGATCTACGAGCAGTACTTC.

A single count supports this clone. The chain recombines TRBV10-3 with TRBJ2-7; possible D gene TRBD2, 6 bases. CDR1 is ENHRY and CDR2 is SYGVKD in the germline V gene. The CDR3 runs to 14 residues. V was cut by 5 bases and J by 4 bases, with 15 bases left in between. Written as DNA, the CDR3 is TGTGCCATCAGTCAGCGGCGGGACTCATACGAGCAGTACTTC. Amino acids: CAISQRRDSYEQYF.

J is TRBJ1-5 and V is TRBV6-1; 7 bases are a match to TRBD1. The CDR3 contains 15 residues. Germline CDR1 MNHNS, CDR2 SASEGT. Germline trimming cut 4 bases from V and 1 base from J; bases unmatched to any gene: 4. The CDR3 spells CASSVDRLSNQPQHF. In DNA form, the CDR3 reads TGTGCCAGCAGTGTGGACAGGCTAAGCAATCAGCCCCAGCATTTT.

The J gene is TRBJ1-1, the V gene TRBV11-2; D ambiguous. Germline loops: CDR1 SGHAT, CDR2 FQNNGV. There are 12 residues in the CDR3. Trimming removed 0 bases at V and 8 bases at J, with 7 bases between. CDR3 sequence: CASSLEFSEAFF. The DNA of the CDR3 is TGTGCCAGCAGCTTAGAATTCTCCGAAGCTTTCTTT.

The count of this clone is one. The CDR3 nucleotides are TGTGCCAGCAGCAACAGGGACAGGGCCGGAAACACCATATATTTT. It translates to CASSNRDRAGNTIYF. The J gene is TRBJ1-3, the V gene TRBV7-9, with 9 bases identical to TRBD1. Germline lookup yields CDR1 SEHNR and CDR2 FQNEAQ (reference sequence). The CDR3 loop spans 15 amino acids. Trimming at V came to 5 bases and at J to 4 bases, leaving 6 bases not matched to a gene.